This TCR beta chain originates from a study of T cells in Graves' hyperthyroidism and ophthalmopathy. There are a few counts of this clonotype. The antigen remains unidentified. Broader study findings: Most thyroid-expanded clonotypes above 0.001 were also found in blood.

Amplified TCR beta CDR3 regions came from RNA transcripts. The HTBI primer set was used in a first-round RT-PCR of the TCR CDR3. TCRdb passed the multiplex PCR reads through MiXCR, listing each CDR3 protein once. The data show about 400,000 distinct CDR3 sequences, with about 16% seen just once and approximately 32% held by the top ten. Exclusion of patients followed from uncontrolled infection, other autoimmune disease, pregnancy or lactation. The receptor comes from a woman younger than 45 with Graves' hyperthyroidism. The specimen was blood.

The CDR3 DNA follows: TGTGCCAGCAGTCACCGGACAGGTCCCTACGAGCAGTACTTC. Its translation is CASSHRTGPYEQYF. V is TRBV6-2 or TRBV6-3 and J is TRBJ2-7; 7 bases fit TRBD1. Germline V gene lookup returns CDR1 MNHEY and CDR2 SVGEGT. The ends lost 5 bases at V and 2 bases at J; junction bases unmatched: 6. The CDR3 length is 14 residues.